What follows describes a single T cell receptor (beta chain). These data belong to a study of blood T cell repertoires in COVID-19. TCRdb keeps only in-frame clones here, not all; method: immunoSEQ multiplex PCR. The table includes 200,000 or so clones, around 80% detected once. Sequencing was carried out using peripheral blood. The receptor was isolated from a woman in her 70s with acute or convalescent COVID-19.

The CDR3 nucleotides read TGTGCCACCAGCAGAGCAGCGGGAGGGCCCAGTGAGACCCAGTACTTC. This gives the protein CATSRAAGGPSETQYF. The chain couples TRBV15 to TRBJ2-5; 10 bases fit TRBD2. The trim removed 1 base at V and 5 bases at J, leaving 7 bases unmatched. The CDR3 contains 16 residues. The V gene's germline CDR1 is LNHNV and CDR2 YYDKDF (reference sequence).